This T cell receptor (beta chain) was profiled in a study of cytomegalovirus exposure and HLA in healthy donors. Germline CDR1 MGHRA, CDR2 YSYEKL. The CDR3 extends over 15 amino acids. Deletions cut 0 bases from V and 6 bases from J, with 11 bases between. It was with 60 Vbeta and 13 Jbeta primers that the PCR ran. Sequenced by immunoSEQ multiplex PCR; TCRdb stores in-frame clones only, minus some. The sample data list approximately 120,000 clones. The chain links TRBV4-1 to TRBJ2-2, with a weak D call TRBD2 (6 bases). This TCR derives from a man aged 35 to 55 in good health and CMV-seronegative. The sequenced sample consisted of PBMCs. The CDR3 region has the DNA TGCGCCAGCAGCCAAGATCGGGGCGGGGCCGGGGAGCTGTTTTTT. This sequence encodes CASSQDRGGAGELFF.